The 9 T cell receptor beta chains below all came from one sample that was sequenced in a study of technical replicates of blood from a handful of donors. The protocol was immunoSEQ multiplex PCR, while the TCRdb copy is restricted to in-frame clones and leaves out a portion. The table includes about 89,000 clones, approximately 94% detected once. The sample was T cells isolated from PBMCs. Receptors were obtained from a human donor in good health.

The chain employs TRBV28 and TRBJ2-7; possible D gene TRBD1, 5 bases. The V gene lost 8 bases and the J gene lost 3 bases, with 17 bases spanning the gap. The CDR3 totals 14 residues. Germline V gene data show CDR1 as MDHEN and CDR2 as SYDVKM. Written as DNA, the CDR3 is TGTGCCAGCCGTCAGGGTCCCCAGGGCTACGAGCAGTACTTC. It codes for CASRQGPQGYEQYF.

The V call is TRBV5-1, the J call TRBJ2-3; 7 bases line up with TRBD1. Germline-derived CDR1 and CDR2 are SGHRS and YFSETQ. The CDR3 has 15 residues. The ends lost 0 bases at V and 4 bases at J; junction bases unmatched: 5. CDR3 sequence (DNA): TGCGCCAGCAGCTTGGGACAGGGATTCCCAGATACGCAGTATTTT. Residues: CASSLGQGFPDTQYF.

This clone is a singleton in its sample. The rearrangement uses TRBV29-1 and TRBJ2-7; D is possibly TRBD1 (6 bases). Trimming removed 6 bases at V and 1 base at J, with 16 bases between. From germline, CDR1 is SQVTM and CDR2 ANQGSEA. The CDR3 is 14 residues long. The CDR3 DNA reads TGCAGCGTCAAAGACAAGGGGGAATCCTACGAGCAGTACTTC. Protein: CSVKDKGESYEQYF.

The chain links TRBV6-5 to TRBJ1-5; 9 bases match TRBD1. Per germline, CDR1 MNHEY and CDR2 SVGAGI. The CDR3 contains 15 residues. V was clipped by 5 bases and J by 6 bases; unmatched bases: 8. CDR3 nucleotide sequence: TGTGCCAGCAGTCAAAGACAGGGGGAAGTTCAGCCCCAGCATTTT. Protein product: CASSQRQGEVQPQHF.

J is TRBJ2-7 and V is TRBV11-3; D call uncertain. CDR3 size: 14 residues. Germline V gene data show CDR1 as SGHNT and CDR2 as YENEEA. V was shortened by 3 bases and J by 4 bases, with 13 bases between the two germline ends. In DNA, the CDR3 is TGTGCCAGCAGCTTCTCCGGGTCGAATTACGAGCAGTACTTC. This gives the protein CASSFSGSNYEQYF. Full variable domain (outside the CDR3, taken from reference TRBV11-3 and TRBJ2-7): EAGVVQSPRYKIIEKKQPVAFWCNPISGHNTLYWYLQNLGQGPELLIRYENEEAVDDSQLPKDRFSAERLKGVDSTLKIQPAELGDSAVYLCASSFSGSNYEQYFGPGTRLTVT.

This sequence joins TRBV5-4 and TRBJ2-3; TRBD2 agrees at 8 bases. CDR1 is SGHNT and CDR2 is YYREEE in the germline V gene (reference sequence). CDR3 length: 16 residues. V was clipped by 3 bases and J by 4 bases; unmatched bases: 10. The CDR3 region is CASSSPQAGVADTQYF. For the CDR3, the DNA is TGTGCCAGCAGCTCCCCACAAGCGGGGGTGGCAGATACGCAGTATTTT.

This sequence joins TRBV28 and TRBJ2-2, with TRBD1 matching 10 bases. CDR1 MDHEN and CDR2 SYDVKM come from the germline V gene. V was pared by 5 bases and J by 5 bases, with 8 bases of the junction left unmatched. This CDR3 spans 16 amino acids. CDR3 DNA sequence: TGTGCCAGCAGTCCGTTCGACAGGGGGCATACCGGGGAGCTGTTTTTT. Translation gives CASSPFDRGHTGELFF.

The DNA of the CDR3 is TGCGCCAGCAGCCGCGGACAGGCATCCTACGAGCAGTACTTC. Translation: CASSRGQASYEQYF. The J gene is TRBJ2-7, the V gene TRBV4-1; 7 nucleotides match TRBD1. V lost 4 bases to trimming and J lost 1 base; unmatched junction nucleotides: 4. The CDR3 has 14 residues. CDR1 and CDR2 (germline): MGHRA, YSYEKL.

This clone was recorded a few times. The chain joins TRBV6-1 to TRBJ1-1, with TRBD1 matching 9 bases. Trimming at V came to 4 bases and at J to 1 base, leaving 1 base not matched to a gene. CDR3 length: 14 residues. CDR1 MNHNS and CDR2 SASEGT come from the germline V gene. The CDR3 DNA is TGTGCCAGCAGTGGACAGGGGGGGAACACTGAAGCTTTCTTT. Protein product: CASSGQGGNTEAFF.